This T cell receptor beta chain came from a study of beta chain bispecific antibodies for T cell cancers (dated by TCRdb to the early 2020s). About the study as a whole: T cells from healthy donors were cocultured with T cell leukemia lines in the presence of bispecific antibodies, after which the depletion of each TRBV family was measured by TRBV sequencing of the surviving cells. On the cell surface, TRBV12 (TRBV12-3) was expressed by Jurkat cells, whereas TRBV5-5 was expressed by HPB-ALL cells. Overall study results and their limits: Apart from the targeted and closely related genes, all other TRBV family members appeared to be unaffected by the TRBV-directed bispecific antibodies. Cross-reactivity of the anti-TRBV5-5 antibody with TRBV5-6 was attributed to high sequence similarity between the two genes. Relative to anti-CD19, the TRBV12-3 share of total TRBV signal was reduced by 98.9% after anti-TRBV12 exposure, whereas a nonsignificant 36.5% decrease was observed for TRBV12-4. Leukemia cell line cells were mixed with normal T cells in each sequenced sample, and most of the targeted TRBV signal was derived from the leukemia cells rather than from the normal T cells.

V is reduced by 0 bases and J by 0 bases, leaving a spacing of 10 bases between them. The CDR3 goes from the cysteine to the phenylalanine over 17 residues. The sequence is cut down to CDR3 DNA, 51 bases in frame from base 1. Via the germline V gene, CDR1 is SGDLS and CDR2 YYNGEE. This clonotype was found many times. The antigen it recognizes is unknown. Within one base of it there is no much larger clone, and no base qualities were kept. This specimen's treatment or condition label, interpreted: alpha-V12: anti-TRBV12 scFv linked to anti-CD3 scFv. T cells were expanded from blood mononuclear cells for approximately 3 days with either the anti-CD3 antibody OKT3 or CD3/CD28 Dynabeads. For the anti-TRBV12 bispecific sample, Jurkat leukemia cells were cocultured with normal T cells, and the comparison was a control coculture using an anti-CD19 bispecific. The culture conditions for expanded T cells were RPMI 1640 plus 10% fetal bovine serum, recombinant human IL-2 (roughly 95 IU/ml) and IL-7 (approximately 5.2 ng/ml). Each coculture contained around 5 x 10^4 normal T cells, around 5 x 10^4 target cells and bispecific antibody in around 110 ul and was incubated for roughly 16 hours at 37 degrees C. Every bispecific antibody was made of two single-chain variable fragments expressed in a single-chain diabody format with a His tag. Effector T cells came from healthy human donors; peripheral blood mononuclear cells were isolated from leukapheresis samples by Ficoll density gradient centrifugation.

Libraries incorporated unique molecular identifier barcodes, which were used to quantify clonotypes. Qiagen AllPrep DNA/RNA Micro kits were used to isolate total RNA, and an Agilent TapeStation was used to check RNA quality. TCR beta libraries were built by 5' RACE: cDNA synthesis followed by two PCR steps using TCR beta constant-region gene-specific primers. An Illumina MiSeq platform was used to sequence the TCR beta libraries. As for the authors' bioinformatics: MIGEC, MiXCR and VDJtools were used for read processing. Clonotype frequency was calculated as the fraction of unique molecular identifiers assigned to a given clonotype among all unique molecular identifiers in the sample. Nonfunctional TRBV genes listed as pseudogenes or open reading frames in IMGT, such as TRBV1, TRBV12-1 and TRBV21, were excluded. TCRdb took the public reads, trimmed them with fastp at Q25, ran MiXCR for clone calling and kept in-frame beta chains. One record per CDR3 amino acid sequence lists the most common genes and DNA. TCRdb, not the original authors, processed these V and J calls. The sample yields 20,000 to 25,000 distinct CDR3 sequences; around 2% were counted once. The ten most abundant clones make up about 5% of the sample.

This receptor was obtained from a human donor in good health. Some clones in this sample may be carry-over from other donors' samples. This chain joins TRBV9 to TRBJ1-6; no D gene is confidently identified. The sample was healthy donor T cells cultured with leukemia cells, taken from a culture containing a bispecific antibody targeting TCR Vbeta12. The CDR3 region reads CASSVDRTSSYNSPLHF. In nucleotides, the sequence is TGTGCCAGCAGCGTAGACAGAACTAGCTCCTATAATTCACCCCTCCACTTT.